Sequencing of this T cell receptor (beta chain) was carried out in a study of blood T cell repertoires in COVID-19. About the study: Sites in the United States, Italy and Spain provided acute and convalescent COVID-19 samples. PBMCs, B-cell-depleted T cells, or T cells provided the cDNA or gDNA that made up the material.

In the original processing: For nucleated cells, counts were estimated from reference gene primer amplification. Produced via immunoSEQ multiplex PCR; TCRdb's table is partial and in-frame only. The V and J calls and the clone size are those of that table, but D and trimming were determined from the DNA. Seen here are over 150,000 clones, around 84% observed once, and the top ten hold 1.5% to 2%. V shed 2 bases and J 6 bases; nucleotides not matched to a gene: 2. CDR1 is SGHVS, CDR2 FNYEAQ, per germline. CDR3 size: 13 residues. The specimen sequenced was peripheral blood. This sequence originates from a man older than 75 with acute or convalescent COVID-19. The rearrangement uses TRBV7-6 and TRBJ2-5, with 8 positions matching TRBD2. The CDR3 DNA is TGTGCCAGCAGCTTAAGCGGGGGAAAGACCCAGTACTTC. Translating gives CASSLSGGKTQYF.